This passage covers 3 T cell receptor beta chains from one sample sequenced in a study of T cells after posttransplantation cyclophosphamide. Only in-frame clones appear in the TCRdb table, and some are missing; sequencing was by immunoSEQ multiplex PCR. In total the sample includes about 30,000 clones, none of them seen once. The material sequenced was PBMCs. These receptors were obtained from a woman aged 55-69 years in good health, CMV-negative, and a related stem cell transplant donor.

The rearrangement uses TRBV25-1 and TRBJ2-3; TRBD1 matches 9 bases. Germline V gene sequence: CDR1 MGHDK, CDR2 SYGVNS. This CDR3 has 20 amino acids. With 4 bases clipped from V and 4 bases from J, the junction kept 21 bases outside the gene matches. This CDR3 reads CASSGRDRAVPRRLADTQYF. For the CDR3, the DNA is TGTGCCAGCAGTGGACGGGACAGGGCGGTCCCTAGGCGGTTAGCAGATACGCAGTATTTT. The full variable domain, with the rest looked up from reference TRBV25-1 and TRBJ2-3, is EADIYQTPRYLVIGTGKKITLECSQTMGHDKMYWYQQDPGMELHLIHYSYGVNSTEKGDLSSESTVSRIRTEHFPLTLESARPSHTSQYLCASSGRDRAVPRRLADTQYFGPGTRLTVL.

This clone was recorded at least ten times. An end of the junction does not agree with germline; a read error may underlie this. The same CDR3 can be traced to other DNA sequences in this sample. The chain combines TRBV5-4 with TRBJ2-2, with TRBD1 matching 7 bases. Germline V gene data show CDR1 as SGHNT and CDR2 as YYREEE (reference sequence). This CDR3 is 14 amino acids long. The CDR3 DNA sequence: TGTGCCAGCAGCATTCGACAGGGACACGGGGAACTGTTTTTT. It yields the protein CASSIRQGHGELFF.

J is TRBJ2-7 and V is TRBV12-3 or TRBV12-4; weak D call: TRBD2 (6 bases). The length of the CDR3 is 13 residues. Trimming stripped 5 bases from V and 4 bases from J, with 12 bases between. The CDR3 region has the DNA TGTGCCAGCAGTAATATAGCGGAATACGAGCAGTACTTC. It codes for CASSNIAEYEQYF.